This passage covers 27 T cell receptor beta chains from one sample sequenced in a study of blood T cells in healthy people across ages. A second about 7 to 11 cycle PCR used barcoded and J-beta primers. TCRdb independently ran MiXCR on the 5' RACE reads; one entry per CDR3 protein. This table holds hundreds of thousands of distinct CDR3 sequences, 25% found once. These same records also appear under a second study, on T cells of mothers and their children.

The sequencing sample was made of blood. These receptors originate from a boy aged 5-17 years in good health.

This sequence joins TRBV7-9 and TRBJ1-3; D not certain. CDR3 length: 18 amino acids. V was cut by 3 bases and J by 2 bases, with 20 bases left in between. Germline assignment: CDR1 SEHNR and CDR2 FQNEAQ (reference sequence). As DNA, the CDR3 is TGTGCCAGCAGCTTCCCCCGTGAGGATGGCCACCCTGGAAACACCATATATTTT. The encoded protein is CASSFPREDGHPGNTIYF.

This rearrangement joins TRBV12-3 or TRBV12-4 to TRBJ2-5; TRBD1 matches at 8 bases. The J call is uncertain, as TRBJ2-7 better fits the DNA end. This CDR3 spans 13 amino acids. CDR3 loop: CASSDRGLYEQYF. CDR3 nucleotide sequence: TGTGCCAGCAGTGACAGGGGACTCTACGAGCAGTACTTC.

The chain is built from TRBV10-3 and TRBJ2-2, with 10 bases fitting TRBD1. The V gene end was trimmed by 2 bases and the J gene end by 5 bases; junction bases not matched to a gene: 8. The CDR3 totals 17 residues. The V gene's germline CDR1 is ENHRY and CDR2 SYGVKD. CDR3 bases: TGTGCCATCAGTGAGCTCATCGGACAGGGGGGTACCGGGGAGCTGTTTTTT. Protein product: CAISELIGQGGTGELFF.

This clonotype was seen a few times. V and J are TRBV20-1 and TRBJ1-1, with D possibly matching TRBD1 (5 bases). The CDR3 totals 13 residues. Trimming took off 5 bases at V and 3 bases at J, with 13 bases between the two ends. Germline V CDR1 and CDR2: DFQATT, SNEGSKA (reference sequence). The CDR3 spells CSAGAGGYTEAFF. CDR3 in DNA: TGCAGTGCTGGAGCGGGGGGTTACACTGAAGCTTTCTTT.

The chain uses TRBV10-3 and TRBJ2-5; 14 bases fit TRBD2. The J call may be in error: the DNA end matches TRBJ2-1 better. The germline V gene has CDR1 ENHRY and CDR2 SYGVKD. The CDR3 extends over 14 amino acids. The DNA of the CDR3 is TGTGCCACGGGACTAGCGGGGGCAACACATGAGCAGTTCTTC. This gives the protein CATGLAGATHEQFF.

This clonotype was detected only a few times. V and J are TRBV5-5 and TRBJ2-5; TRBD2 matches at 10 bases. Losses at the gene ends were 0 bases for V and 5 bases for J; bases not matched to a gene: 10. The CDR3 is 17 amino acids. Per the germline V gene, CDR1 is SGHKS and CDR2 is YYEKEE (reference sequence). The CDR3 DNA reads TGTGCCAGCAGCTTGGGGCTAGCGGGAGTAATCCGGGAGACCCAGTACTTC. Amino acid sequence: CASSLGLAGVIRETQYF.

The chain uses TRBV4-2 and TRBJ2-5; 8 nucleotides agree with TRBD2. The V gene's germline CDR1 is LGHNA and CDR2 YNFKEQ. The CDR3 totals 14 residues. The ends lost 1 base at V and 5 bases at J; junction bases unmatched: 3. CDR3 sequence reads: CASSQGPGGETQYF. DNA of the CDR3: TGTGCCAGCAGCCAAGGTCCGGGGGGGGAGACCCAGTACTTC.

This clonotype was detected only a few times. The chain uses TRBV5-5 and TRBJ2-2, with 10 bases that match TRBD1. J was trimmed by 5 bases and V by 4 bases; bases with no gene match: 8. Germline V gene data show CDR1 as SGHKS and CDR2 as YYEKEE (reference sequence). This CDR3 region has 16 residues. The CDR3 DNA reads as TGTGCCAGCAGCCCATCCGGGACAGGGGATACCGGGGAGCTGTTTTTT. As protein: CASSPSGTGDTGELFF.

This clonotype was seen a handful of times. The rearrangement joins TRBV9 to TRBJ2-5; the match to TRBD1 covers 7 bases. The CDR3 totals 17 residues. Germline lookup yields CDR1 SGDLS and CDR2 YYNGEE. Trimming cost V 3 bases and J 1 base; bases outside gene matches: 12. CDR3: CASSGGIVTGIQETQYF. The CDR3 DNA is TGTGCCAGCAGCGGGGGGATAGTGACAGGGATCCAAGAGACCCAGTACTTC.

The chain combines TRBV7-6 with TRBJ2-7, with D possibly being TRBD1 (5 bases). Germline V gene sequence: CDR1 SGHVS, CDR2 FNYEAQ. V gave up 1 base and J gave up 2 bases, with 12 bases separating them. There are 15 residues in the CDR3. CDR3 in DNA: TGTGCCAGCAGCTTAGAGGATGCAGGGCCCTACGAGCAGTACTTC. Its translation is CASSLEDAGPYEQYF.

V gene TRBV7-2 combines with J gene TRBJ1-2; D is unclear. The V end lost 5 bases, the J end lost 4 bases, and 14 bases lay between the germline ends. Germline V gene data show CDR1 as SGHTA and CDR2 as FQGNSA. The CDR3 consists of 14 residues. Here the CDR3 reads CASSPGRTPYGYTF. DNA for the CDR3: TGTGCCAGCAGCCCCGGACGGACCCCCTATGGCTACACCTTC.

In this sample, this clonotype turned up many times. V gene TRBV5-1 combines with J gene TRBJ1-1; D gene uncertain. The CDR3 is made up of 14 amino acids. With 0 bases removed from V and 1 base from J, the gap between germline ends came to 7 bases. CDR1 and CDR2 (germline): SGHRS, YFSETQ. The CDR3 coding sequence is TGCGCCAGCAGCTTGGTTGCAGGGAACACTGAAGCTTTCTTT. Its protein product is CASSLVAGNTEAFF.

The rearrangement links TRBV7-9 to TRBJ2-1, with D tentatively TRBD1 (6 bases). V was cut by 0 bases and J by 6 bases, with 12 bases left in between. The CDR3 has 15 amino acids. Germline CDR1 and CDR2: SEHNR and FQNEAQ (reference sequence). CDR3 protein: CASSLAGGVLNEQFF. In DNA, the CDR3 is TGTGCCAGCAGCTTAGCAGGGGGAGTCCTCAATGAGCAGTTCTTC.

This clonotype was found a few times. The J gene is TRBJ2-1, the V gene TRBV20-1, with TRBD2 identical over 10 bases. The CDR3 length is 13 residues. Germline V CDR1 and CDR2: DFQATT, SNEGSKA (reference sequence). CDR3 protein: CSRRSGRGHEQFF. The CDR3 DNA follows: TGCAGCCGCCGGAGCGGGAGGGGGCATGAGCAGTTCTTC.

This clonotype was detected once. This chain joins TRBV6-2 or TRBV6-3 and TRBJ2-5, with 15 bases aligning to TRBD2. The ends lost 6 bases at V and 3 bases at J; junction bases unmatched: 8. Germline assignment: CDR1 MNHEY and CDR2 SVGEGT. The CDR3 is 17 amino acids. In DNA, the CDR3 is TGTGCCAGCAGACCCGGACTAGCGGGGGGGAGAGAAGAGACCCAGTACTTC. Translating gives CASRPGLAGGREETQYF.

The gene calls are TRBV29-1 and TRBJ2-2; D call uncertain. Germline V gene sequence: CDR1 SQVTM, CDR2 ANQGSEA. CDR3 length: 12 amino acids. Trimming left V 7 bases short and J 5 bases short, with 11 bases between. In DNA form, the CDR3 reads TGCAGCGCCACGTTCGGAACCGGGGAGCTGTTTTTT. Amino acid sequence: CSATFGTGELFF.

This clonotype has a count of ten or more. J is TRBJ2-5 and V is TRBV7-2, with 7 bases lining up with TRBD1. This CDR3 has 14 amino acids. Trimming cost V 1 base and J 4 bases; bases outside gene matches: 3. The V gene's germline CDR1 is SGHTA and CDR2 FQGNSA. The CDR3 is CASSLDRGRETQYF. The CDR3 DNA is TGTGCCAGCAGCTTAGACAGGGGTCGAGAGACCCAGTACTTC.

The chain carries TRBV9 and TRBJ2-7; unclear D gene. The DNA end is a closer match to TRBJ2-1, so the J assignment may be wrong. The CDR3 sequence is 15 residues long. Per germline, CDR1 SGDLS and CDR2 YYNGEE. CDR3: CASSVGSRVGNEQFF. For the CDR3, the DNA is TGTGCCAGCAGCGTAGGGTCCCGCGTCGGGAATGAGCAGTTCTTC.

This chain connects TRBV3-1 to TRBJ2-5; tentative D call: TRBD1 (6 bases). V lost 4 bases and J lost 6, with 18 bases in between. Germline values: CDR1 LGHDT, CDR2 YNNKEL (reference sequence). The CDR3 is 15 amino acids. Here the CDR3 reads CASSRPGQLQKTQYF. In nucleotides, the CDR3 is TGTGCCAGCAGCCGCCCGGGACAACTACAGAAGACCCAGTACTTC.

This CDR3 reads CASSYSGQRGEKLFF. The CDR3 nucleotides are TGTGCCAGCAGTTACTCGGGACAGCGTGGAGAAAAACTGTTTTTT. The chain carries TRBV6-5 and TRBJ1-4; 7 bases map to TRBD1. CDR3 length: 15 residues. Germline CDR1 is MNHEY and CDR2 is SVGAGI. Trimming removed 0 bases from V and 8 bases from J; junction bases left unmatched: 6.

The chain recombines TRBV2 with TRBJ2-1; 7 positions match TRBD1. The J call may be mistaken, given a closer DNA end match to TRBJ2-5. Germline V gives CDR1 SNHLY, CDR2 FYNNEI. The CDR3 totals 15 residues. The CDR3 nucleotides are TGTGCCAGCAGTGAAGCGACAGGGTTAGGGGAGACCCAGTACTTC. This sequence encodes CASSEATGLGETQYF.

The chain employs TRBV7-2 and TRBJ2-6; D is ambiguous. The CDR3 totals 16 residues. Germline loops: CDR1 SGHTA, CDR2 FQGNSA. The ends were cut back, 1 base at V and 0 bases at J, with 7 bases in the middle. CDR3 amino acids: CASSLGPLSGANVLTF. The CDR3 coding sequence is TGTGCCAGCAGCTTAGGGCCTCTCTCTGGGGCCAACGTCCTGACTTTC.

The rearrangement links TRBV7-3 to TRBJ2-5, with 11 bases fitting TRBD1. The J call could be wrong; TRBJ2-1 is a better fit for the DNA end. Germline V CDR1 and CDR2: SGHTA, FQGTGA. The CDR3 is 16 residues long. CDR3 loop: CASSWTGGPLYNEQFF. CDR3 DNA: TGTGCCAGCAGCTGGACAGGGGGCCCGCTCTACAATGAGCAGTTCTTC.

J is TRBJ1-5 and V is TRBV12-3 or TRBV12-4; no clear D. The V end lost 3 bases, the J end lost 0 bases, and 9 bases lay between the germline ends. This CDR3 comprises 15 residues. CDR3 nucleotide sequence: TGTGCCAGCAGTTTCCAGGCAGATAGCAATCAGCCCCAGCATTTT. Protein sequence: CASSFQADSNQPQHF.

The chain uses TRBV11-2 and TRBJ1-3; D perhaps matches TRBD1 (6 bases). Germline V gene data show CDR1 as SGHAT and CDR2 as FQNNGV. The V and J ends lost 2 bases and 1 base respectively, with 15 bases between them. The CDR3 covers 17 residues. For the CDR3, the DNA is TGTGCCAGCAGCTTACCTCTAAGCGGGACATCTGGAAACACCATATATTTT. This gives the protein CASSLPLSGTSGNTIYF.

This clonotype was seen more than once but under ten times. The chain carries TRBV29-1 and TRBJ2-1; no reliable D call. Germline CDR1 SQVTM, CDR2 ANQGSEA. Trimming took off 0 bases at V and 8 bases at J, with 8 bases between the two ends. This CDR3 has 12 amino acids. The CDR3 region is CSVEDRTDEQFF. The CDR3 DNA reads as TGCAGCGTTGAAGATCGTACGGATGAGCAGTTCTTC.

This clonotype was observed a few times. This rearrangement joins TRBV6-5 to TRBJ1-2, with a weak D call TRBD1 (6 bases). Trimming took 0 bases from V and 2 from J, leaving 19 bases between them. The CDR3 runs 18 residues. CDR1 and CDR2 from the germline V gene are MNHEY and SVGAGI. CDR3 in amino acids: CASSYSGPSGGRNYGYTF. The CDR3 nucleotides read TGTGCCAGCAGTTACTCAGGCCCCTCCGGGGGGCGAAACTATGGCTACACCTTC.